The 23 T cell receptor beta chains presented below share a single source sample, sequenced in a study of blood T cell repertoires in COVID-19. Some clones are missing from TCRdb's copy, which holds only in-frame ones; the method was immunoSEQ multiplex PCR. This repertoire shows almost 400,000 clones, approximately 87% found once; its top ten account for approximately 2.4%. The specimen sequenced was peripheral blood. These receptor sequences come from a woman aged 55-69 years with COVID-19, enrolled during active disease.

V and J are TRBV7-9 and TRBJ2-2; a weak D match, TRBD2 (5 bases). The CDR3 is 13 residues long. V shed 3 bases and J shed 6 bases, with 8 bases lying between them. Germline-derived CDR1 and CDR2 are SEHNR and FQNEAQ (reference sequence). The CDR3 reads CASSFGVPGELFF. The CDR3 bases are TGTGCCAGCAGCTTCGGGGTACCCGGGGAGCTGTTTTTT.

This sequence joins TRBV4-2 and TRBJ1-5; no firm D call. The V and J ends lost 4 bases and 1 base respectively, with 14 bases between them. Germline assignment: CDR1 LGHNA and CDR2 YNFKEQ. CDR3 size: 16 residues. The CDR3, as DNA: TGTGCCAGCAGCCGAGTGGGGTCGGGGAGCAATCAGCCCCAGCATTTT. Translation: CASSRVGSGSNQPQHF.

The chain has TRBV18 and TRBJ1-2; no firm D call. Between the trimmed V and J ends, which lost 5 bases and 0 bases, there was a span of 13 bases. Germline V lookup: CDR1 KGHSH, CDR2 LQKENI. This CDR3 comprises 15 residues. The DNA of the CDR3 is TGTGCCAGCTCAACCCAGCTAGAAGCTAACTATGGCTACACCTTC. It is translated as CASSTQLEANYGYTF.

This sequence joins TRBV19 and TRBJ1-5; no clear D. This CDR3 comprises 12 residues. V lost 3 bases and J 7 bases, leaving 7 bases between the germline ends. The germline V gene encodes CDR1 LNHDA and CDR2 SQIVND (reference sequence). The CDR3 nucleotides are TGTGCCAGTAGTATCTTAATGCAGCCCCAGCATTTT. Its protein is CASSILMQPQHF.

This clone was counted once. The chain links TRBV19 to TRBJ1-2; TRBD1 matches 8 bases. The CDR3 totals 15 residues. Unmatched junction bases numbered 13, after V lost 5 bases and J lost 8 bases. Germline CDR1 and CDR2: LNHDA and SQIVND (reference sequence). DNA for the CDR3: TGTGCCAGTAGTGGACTCCGGACAGGGATTGGGGGCTACACCTTC. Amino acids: CASSGLRTGIGGYTF.

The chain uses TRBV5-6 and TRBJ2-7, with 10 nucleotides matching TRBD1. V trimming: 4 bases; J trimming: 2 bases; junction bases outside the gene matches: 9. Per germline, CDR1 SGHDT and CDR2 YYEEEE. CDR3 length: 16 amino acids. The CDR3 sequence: CASSLYSGTGAYEQYF. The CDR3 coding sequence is TGTGCCAGCAGCCTATACTCCGGGACAGGGGCCTACGAGCAGTACTTC.

This chain's CDR3 is CASSQEGGRGTYTGELFF. As DNA, the CDR3 is TGTGCCAGCAGCCAAGAGGGTGGACGCGGGACCTACACCGGGGAGCTGTTTTTT. V and J are TRBV3-1 (or the pseudogene TRBV3-2) and TRBJ2-2; D may be TRBD2 (6 bases). Trimming took 0 bases from V and 3 from J, leaving 17 bases between them. Germline V gene data show CDR1 as LGHDT and CDR2 as YNNKEL (reference sequence). The CDR3 extends over 18 amino acids.

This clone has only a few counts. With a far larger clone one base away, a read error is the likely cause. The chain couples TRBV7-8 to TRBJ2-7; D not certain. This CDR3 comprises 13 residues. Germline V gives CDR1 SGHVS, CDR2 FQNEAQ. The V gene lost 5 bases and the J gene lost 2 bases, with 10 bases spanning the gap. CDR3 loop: CASSRTATYEQYF. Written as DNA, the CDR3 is TGTGCCAGCAGCCGTACAGCCACCTACGAGCAGTACTTC.

CDR3 protein: CASSLQGNGYTF. In DNA form, the CDR3 reads TGTGCCAGCAGTTTACAGGGGAATGGCTACACCTTC. The V and J genes are TRBV28 and TRBJ1-2; TRBD1 might be the D (6 bases). Trimming cost V 2 bases and J 6 bases, with 7 bases left between them. CDR1 and CDR2 (germline): MDHEN, SYDVKM. The CDR3 has 12 residues.

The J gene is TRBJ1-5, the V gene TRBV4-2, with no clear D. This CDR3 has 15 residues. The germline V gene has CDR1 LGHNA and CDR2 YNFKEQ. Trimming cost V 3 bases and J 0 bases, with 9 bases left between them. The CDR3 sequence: CASSHETSSNQPQHF. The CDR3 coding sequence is TGTGCCAGCAGCCACGAAACTAGTAGCAATCAGCCCCAGCATTTT.

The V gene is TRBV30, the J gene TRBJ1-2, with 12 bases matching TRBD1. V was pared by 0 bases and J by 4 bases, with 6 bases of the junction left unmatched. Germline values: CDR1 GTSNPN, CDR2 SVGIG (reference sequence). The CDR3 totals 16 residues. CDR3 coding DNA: TGTGCCTGGAGTGTATGGGACAGGGGGCTTGGCTATGGCTACACCTTC. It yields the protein CAWSVWDRGLGYGYTF.

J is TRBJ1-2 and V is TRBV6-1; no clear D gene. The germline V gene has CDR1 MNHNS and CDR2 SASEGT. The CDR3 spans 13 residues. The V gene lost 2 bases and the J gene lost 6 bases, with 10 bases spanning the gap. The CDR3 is CASSEPRGDGYTF. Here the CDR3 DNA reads TGTGCCAGCAGTGAACCCCGGGGTGATGGCTACACCTTC.

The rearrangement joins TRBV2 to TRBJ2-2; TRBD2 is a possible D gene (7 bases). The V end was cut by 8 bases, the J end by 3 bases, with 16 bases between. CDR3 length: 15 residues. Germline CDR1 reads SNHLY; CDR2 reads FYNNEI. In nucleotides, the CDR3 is TGTGCCAGCGGGAGGGGGGCTGAGGACACCGGGGAGCTGTTTTTT. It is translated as CASGRGAEDTGELFF.

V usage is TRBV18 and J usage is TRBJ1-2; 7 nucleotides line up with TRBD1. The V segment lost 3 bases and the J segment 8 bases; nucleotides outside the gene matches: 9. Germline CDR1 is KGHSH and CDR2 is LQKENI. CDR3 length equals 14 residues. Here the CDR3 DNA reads TGTGCCAGCTCACCCAGGACAGGCGCGGAGGGCTACACCTTC. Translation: CASSPRTGAEGYTF.

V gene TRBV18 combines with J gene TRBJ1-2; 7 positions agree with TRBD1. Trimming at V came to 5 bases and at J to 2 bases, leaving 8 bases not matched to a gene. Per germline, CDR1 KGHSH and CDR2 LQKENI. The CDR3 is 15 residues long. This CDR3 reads CASSFASTGNYGYTF. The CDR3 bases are TGTGCCAGCTCATTCGCTTCGACAGGGAACTATGGCTACACCTTC.

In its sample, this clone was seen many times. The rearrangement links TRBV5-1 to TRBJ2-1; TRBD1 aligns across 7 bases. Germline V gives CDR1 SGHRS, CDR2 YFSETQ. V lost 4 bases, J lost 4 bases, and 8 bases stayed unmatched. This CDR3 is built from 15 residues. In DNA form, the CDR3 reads TGCGCCAGCAGCCCGGGACAGTTTGGGTACAATGAGCAGTTCTTC. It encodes CASSPGQFGYNEQFF.

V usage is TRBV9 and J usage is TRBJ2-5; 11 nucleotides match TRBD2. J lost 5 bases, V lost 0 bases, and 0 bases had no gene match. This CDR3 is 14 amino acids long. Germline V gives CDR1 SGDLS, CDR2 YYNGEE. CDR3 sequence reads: CASSVVAGGETQYF. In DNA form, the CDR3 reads TGTGCCAGCAGCGTAGTAGCGGGGGGGGAGACCCAGTACTTC.

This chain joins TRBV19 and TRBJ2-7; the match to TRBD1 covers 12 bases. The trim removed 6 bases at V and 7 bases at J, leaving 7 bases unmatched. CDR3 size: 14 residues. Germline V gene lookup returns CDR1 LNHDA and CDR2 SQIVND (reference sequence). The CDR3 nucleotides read TGTGCCAGTAGGGGACAGGGGGCTCGGGGTGAGCAGTACTTC. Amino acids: CASRGQGARGEQYF.

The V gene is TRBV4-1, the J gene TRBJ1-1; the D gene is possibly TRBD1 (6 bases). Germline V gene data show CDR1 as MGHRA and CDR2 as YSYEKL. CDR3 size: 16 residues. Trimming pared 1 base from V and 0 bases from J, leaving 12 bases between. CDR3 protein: CASSQGRGGLNTEAFF. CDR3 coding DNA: TGCGCCAGCAGCCAAGGCAGGGGAGGGTTGAACACTGAAGCTTTCTTT.

For the CDR3, the DNA is TGTGCCAGCAGCCAAGAGGGGGGACAGGGTGTCACTGAAGCTTTCTTT. The encoded protein is CASSQEGGQGVTEAFF. This chain joins TRBV4-2 and TRBJ1-1; 9 bases match TRBD1. Looked up from germline, CDR1 is LGHNA and CDR2 is YNFKEQ. The CDR3 consists of 16 residues. The V segment lost 0 bases and the J segment 4 bases; nucleotides outside the gene matches: 6.

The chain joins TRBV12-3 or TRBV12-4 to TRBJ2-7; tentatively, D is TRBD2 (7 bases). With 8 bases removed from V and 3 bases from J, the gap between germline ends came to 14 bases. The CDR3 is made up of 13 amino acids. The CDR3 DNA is TGTGCCAGCGGCCTGGGGGGGCTCTACGAGCAGTACTTC. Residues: CASGLGGLYEQYF.

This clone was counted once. The CDR3 region is CASSLDGQGVSPLHF. The DNA for the CDR3 is TGCGCCAGCAGCTTGGACGGACAGGGAGTTTCACCCCTCCACTTT. The chain links TRBV5-1 to TRBJ1-6, with 8 nucleotides matching TRBD1. The germline CDR1 and CDR2 sequences are SGHRS and YFSETQ. The CDR3 runs 15 residues. After removal of 0 bases from V and 9 bases from J, the junction contained 5 bases not matched to a gene. Using reference TRBV5-1 and TRBJ1-6 for the parts outside the CDR3, the full variable domain is KAGVTQTPRYLIKTRGQQVTLSCSPISGHRSVSWYQQTPGQGLQFLFEYFSETQRNKGNFPGRFSGRQFSNSRSEMNVSTLELGDSALYLCASSLDGQGVSPLHFGNGTRLTVT.

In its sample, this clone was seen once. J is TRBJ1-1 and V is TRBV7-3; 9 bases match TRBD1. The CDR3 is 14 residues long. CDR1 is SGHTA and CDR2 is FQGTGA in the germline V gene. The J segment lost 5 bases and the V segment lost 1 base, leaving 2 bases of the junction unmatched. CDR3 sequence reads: CASSLMGTGTEAFF. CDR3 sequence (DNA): TGTGCCAGCAGCTTAATGGGGACAGGGACTGAAGCTTTCTTT.